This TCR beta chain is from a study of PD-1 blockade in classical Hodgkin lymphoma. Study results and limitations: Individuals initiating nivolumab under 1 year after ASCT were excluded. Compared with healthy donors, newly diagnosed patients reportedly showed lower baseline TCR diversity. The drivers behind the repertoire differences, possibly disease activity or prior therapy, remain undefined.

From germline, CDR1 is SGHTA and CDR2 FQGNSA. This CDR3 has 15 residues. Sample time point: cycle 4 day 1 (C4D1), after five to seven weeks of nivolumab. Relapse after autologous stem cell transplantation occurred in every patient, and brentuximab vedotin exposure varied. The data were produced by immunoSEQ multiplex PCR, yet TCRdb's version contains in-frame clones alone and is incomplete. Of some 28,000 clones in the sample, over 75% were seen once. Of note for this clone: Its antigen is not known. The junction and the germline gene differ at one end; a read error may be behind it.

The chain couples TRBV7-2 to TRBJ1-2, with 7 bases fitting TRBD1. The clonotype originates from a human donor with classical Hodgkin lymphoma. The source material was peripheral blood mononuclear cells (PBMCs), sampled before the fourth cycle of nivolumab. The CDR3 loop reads CASSLEGAAKYGYTF. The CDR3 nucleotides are TGTGCCAGCAGCTTAGAGGGGGCGGCTAAGTATGGCTACACCTTC.